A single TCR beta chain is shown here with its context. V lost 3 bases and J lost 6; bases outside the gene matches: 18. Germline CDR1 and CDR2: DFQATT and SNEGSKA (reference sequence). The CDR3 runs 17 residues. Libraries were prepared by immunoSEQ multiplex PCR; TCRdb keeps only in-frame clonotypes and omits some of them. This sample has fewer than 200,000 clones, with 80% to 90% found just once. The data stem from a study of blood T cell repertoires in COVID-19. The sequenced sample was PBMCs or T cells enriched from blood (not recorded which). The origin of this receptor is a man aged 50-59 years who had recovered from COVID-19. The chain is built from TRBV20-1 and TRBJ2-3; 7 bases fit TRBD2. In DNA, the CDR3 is TGCAGTGCTAGTGGGGGGACTTCAGCGGGGCGTTTCGATACGCAGTATTTT. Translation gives CSASGGTSAGRFDTQYF.